The 31 T cell receptor beta chains reported below all come from one sample, sequenced in a study of blood T cell repertoires in COVID-19. This table comes from immunoSEQ multiplex PCR, and its TCRdb copy is limited to in-frame clones, with some not included. The sample shows hundreds of thousands of clones, roughly 90% of them seen only once. Sequenced material: PBMCs or T cells enriched from blood (not recorded which). The receptors shown here come from a man aged 55-75 years who had recovered from COVID-19.

The rearrangement joins TRBV28 to TRBJ2-5; D ambiguous. V was trimmed by 5 bases and J by 5 bases, leaving 12 bases between them. Germline V gene sequence: CDR1 MDHEN, CDR2 SYDVKM. The CDR3 totals 13 residues. This CDR3 is CASSRLSPETQYF. CDR3 in DNA: TGTGCCAGCAGTCGCCTTAGCCCTGAGACCCAGTACTTC. Together with reference TRBV28 and TRBJ2-5, the CDR3 gives the full variable domain: DVKVTQSSRYLVKRTGEKVFLECVQDMDHENMFWYRQDPGLGLRLIYFSYDVKMKEKGDIPEGYSVSREKKERFSLILESASTNQTSMYLCASSRLSPETQYFGPGTRLLVL.

There are a few counts of this clone. V and J are TRBV3-1 (or the pseudogene TRBV3-2) and TRBJ1-2; D unresolved. In germline, CDR1 is LGHDT, CDR2 YNNKEL (reference sequence). V was shortened by 0 bases and J by 8 bases, with 16 bases between the two germline ends. The CDR3 totals 15 residues. Here the CDR3 reads CASSQEPGVKGGYTF. The CDR3 DNA sequence: TGTGCCAGCAGCCAAGAACCCGGGGTGAAGGGCGGCTACACCTTC.

The chain is built from TRBV7-2 and TRBJ2-2; 10 bases are a match to TRBD2. Germline CDR1 SGHTA, CDR2 FQGNSA. Trimming at V came to 3 bases and at J to 4 bases, leaving 5 bases not matched to a gene. The CDR3 is 16 amino acids. The CDR3 region is CASSFPGTSATGELFF. Written as DNA, the CDR3 is TGTGCCAGCAGCTTCCCCGGGACTAGCGCCACCGGGGAGCTGTTTTTT.

Remarks on this clone: Different DNA sequences within this sample yield the same CDR3. The chain has TRBV9 and TRBJ2-1; D call uncertain. V gave up 0 bases and J gave up 2 bases, with 9 bases separating them. CDR1 and CDR2 from the germline V gene are SGDLS and YYNGEE. The CDR3 contains 15 residues. The CDR3 DNA follows: TGTGCCAGCAGCGTAGGAGGATCGACCTACAATGAGCAGTTCTTC. Protein product: CASSVGGSTYNEQFF.

This rearrangement joins TRBV19 to TRBJ2-7, with 8 bases identical to TRBD1. The length of the CDR3 is 15 residues. Germline CDR1 LNHDA, CDR2 SQIVND (reference sequence). The ends lost 4 bases at V and 2 bases at J; junction bases unmatched: 7. CDR3 nucleotides: TGTGCCAGTAGTACTATGGGACAGGCCCCCTACGAGCAGTACTTC. Amino acids: CASSTMGQAPYEQYF.

The sample holds one count of this clone. The V call is TRBV3-1 (or the pseudogene TRBV3-2), the J call TRBJ2-7; maybe TRBD2 (7 bases). Trimming cost V 7 bases and J 5 bases, with 9 bases left between them. The length of the CDR3 is 11 residues. Per germline, CDR1 LGHDT and CDR2 YNNKEL (reference sequence). CDR3 DNA: TGTGCCAGCACCGGGGGGCACGAGCAGTACTTC. Its protein product is CASTGGHEQYF.

The V and J genes are TRBV5-1 and TRBJ1-1; D is ambiguous. CDR1 is SGHRS and CDR2 is YFSETQ in the germline V gene. Between the trimmed V and J ends, which lost 5 bases and 1 base, there was a span of 9 bases. This CDR3 contains 13 residues. This chain's CDR3 is CASRWTENTEAFF. DNA for the CDR3: TGCGCCAGCAGATGGACTGAGAACACTGAAGCTTTCTTT.

The rearrangement joins TRBV2 to TRBJ1-5; D is undetermined. This CDR3 comprises 14 residues. Trimming stripped 4 bases from V and 0 bases from J, with 7 bases between. Germline-derived CDR1 and CDR2 are SNHLY and FYNNEI. The CDR3: CASSATSSNQPQHF. The CDR3 coding sequence is TGTGCCAGCAGTGCGACAAGTAGCAATCAGCCCCAGCATTTT.

This chain links TRBV6-2 or TRBV6-3 with TRBJ2-1; 9 nucleotides align to TRBD2. This CDR3 is built from 17 residues. The V and J ends lost 2 bases and 12 bases, in that order; junction bases with no gene match: 17. CDR1 is MNHEY and CDR2 is SVGEGT in the germline V gene. CDR3 DNA: TGTGCCAGCAGTTACCCGAGGTTGGCGGGAGGGCCGGTGGGGCAGTTCTTC. Translation: CASSYPRLAGGPVGQFF.

The chain recombines TRBV3-1 (or the pseudogene TRBV3-2) with TRBJ1-6, with 8 bases aligning to TRBD1. The CDR3 is 15 residues long. Per the germline V gene, CDR1 is LGHDT and CDR2 is YNNKEL (reference sequence). V lost 4 bases and J lost 5; bases outside the gene matches: 4. The CDR3 DNA is TGTGCCAGCAGCCGACAGGGGAGGGATAATTCACCCCTCCACTTT. The encoded protein is CASSRQGRDNSPLHF.

The rearrangement joins TRBV9 to TRBJ2-7; no reliable D call. The V gene's germline CDR1 is SGDLS and CDR2 YYNGEE. V shed 0 bases and J shed 5 bases, with 12 bases lying between them. The CDR3 is made up of 14 amino acids. CDR3 in DNA: TGTGCCAGCAGCGTAGTACCAGGATCCGACGAGCAGTACTTC. This encodes CASSVVPGSDEQYF.

This chain connects TRBV3-1 (or the pseudogene TRBV3-2) to TRBJ2-1; D gene ambiguous. The CDR3 is 12 amino acids. In germline, CDR1 is LGHDT, CDR2 YNNKEL (reference sequence). V dropped 1 base and J dropped 8 bases, with 6 bases sitting between them. In DNA form, the CDR3 reads TGTGCCAGCAGCCAAGTGGGCCATGAGCAGTTCTTC. Its translation is CASSQVGHEQFF.

V and J are TRBV3-1 (or the pseudogene TRBV3-2) and TRBJ1-1; D uncertain. Trimming shortened V by 1 base and J by 3 bases, and 12 bases separated the two germline ends. The CDR3 loop spans 15 amino acids. In germline, CDR1 is LGHDT, CDR2 YNNKEL (reference sequence). CDR3 loop: CASSQGAGFDTEAFF. The CDR3 DNA is TGTGCCAGCAGCCAAGGGGCGGGGTTTGACACTGAAGCTTTCTTT.

The V gene is TRBV24-1, the J gene TRBJ2-1; the D gene is possibly TRBD1 (6 bases). CDR3 size: 14 residues. V lost 4 bases and J 6 bases, leaving 12 bases between the germline ends. Germline CDR1 KGHDR, CDR2 SFDVKD. CDR3 sequence reads: CATSEGTWANEQFF. The CDR3 bases are TGTGCCACCAGTGAGGGGACATGGGCCAATGAGCAGTTCTTC.

The chain combines TRBV29-1 with TRBJ1-4, with 9 bases lining up with TRBD1. CDR3 length: 15 amino acids. In germline, CDR1 is SQVTM, CDR2 ANQGSEA. V was pared by 4 bases and J by 2 bases, with 5 bases of the junction left unmatched. The DNA for the CDR3 is TGCAGCGTTGCCCCGACAGGGGGGACTAATGAAAAACTGTTTTTT. Protein product: CSVAPTGGTNEKLFF.

The J gene is TRBJ2-1, the V gene TRBV7-2; D is uncertain. V dropped 8 bases and J dropped 10 bases, with 15 bases sitting between them. Per germline, CDR1 SGHTA and CDR2 FQGNSA. The CDR3 has 12 residues. CDR3 DNA sequence: TGTGCCAGCGGATTTTTTGCGGAGGAGCAGTTCTTC. It translates to CASGFFAEEQFF.

The rearrangement links TRBV24-1 to TRBJ2-2, with 8 bases identical to TRBD1. The CDR3 loop spans 16 amino acids. CDR1 is KGHDR, CDR2 SFDVKD, per germline. Germline trimming cut 0 bases from V and 7 bases from J; bases unmatched to any gene: 6. The CDR3 protein is CATSDLRGQAFGELFF. CDR3 bases: TGTGCCACCAGTGATTTGAGGGGACAGGCCTTCGGGGAGCTGTTTTTT.

V usage is TRBV5-1 and J usage is TRBJ2-5, with a tentative D call TRBD2 (5 bases). CDR3 size: 14 residues. Germline V lookup: CDR1 SGHRS, CDR2 YFSETQ. The germline V and J ends were trimmed by 0 bases and 2 bases, with 8 bases remaining between them. The CDR3 DNA sequence: TGCGCCAGCAGCTTGGGACTATTTCAAGAGACCCAGTACTTC. Amino acid sequence: CASSLGLFQETQYF.

The chain uses TRBV24-1 and TRBJ1-5, with TRBD1 matching 10 bases. Germline assignment: CDR1 KGHDR and CDR2 SFDVKD. The CDR3 runs to 18 residues. The ends lost 4 bases at V and 0 bases at J; junction bases unmatched: 8. This CDR3 is CATSDSTGGGYSNQPQHF. Written as DNA, the CDR3 is TGTGCCACCAGTGACTCGACAGGGGGCGGGTATAGCAATCAGCCCCAGCATTTT.

The chain recombines TRBV11-3 with TRBJ2-4; TRBD1 is a possible D gene (6 bases). The V end was cut by 0 bases, the J end by 0 bases, with 18 bases between. This CDR3 is 19 amino acids long. Germline CDR1 SGHNT, CDR2 YENEEA. CDR3 amino acids: CASSLDARGTSLAKNIQYF. For the CDR3, the DNA is TGTGCCAGCAGCTTAGACGCGAGGGGGACAAGCTTAGCCAAAAACATTCAGTACTTC.

The gene calls are TRBV6-5 and TRBJ2-1; TRBD2 is a possible D gene (6 bases). The CDR3 extends over 15 amino acids. Germline CDR1 is MNHEY and CDR2 is SVGAGI. Trimming removed 2 bases from V and 7 bases from J, with 15 bases in between. CDR3 region: CASSYSGSSWNEQFF. The CDR3, as DNA: TGTGCCAGCAGTTACAGCGGGTCGTCTTGGAATGAGCAGTTCTTC.

The gene calls are TRBV6-5 and TRBJ1-1; 9 bases are a match to TRBD1. Trimming at V came to 2 bases and at J to 9 bases, leaving 4 bases not matched to a gene. Per germline, CDR1 MNHEY and CDR2 SVGAGI. This CDR3 contains 13 residues. The CDR3 sequence is CASSYEGQGKAFF. The CDR3 nucleotides read TGTGCCAGCAGTTACGAGGGACAGGGTAAAGCTTTCTTT.

The V call is TRBV18, the J call TRBJ1-1, with D possibly TRBD1 on 5 matching bases. The CDR3 sequence is 12 residues long. Germline CDR1 and CDR2: KGHSH and LQKENI. The V end was cut by 2 bases, the J end by 6 bases, with 7 bases between. CDR3 coding DNA: TGTGCCAGCTCACCAAAGGGGTCTGAAGCTTTCTTT. This encodes CASSPKGSEAFF.

The chain couples TRBV28 to TRBJ1-5; 10 bases align to TRBD1. The CDR3 spans 14 residues. Germline V gene sequence: CDR1 MDHEN, CDR2 SYDVKM. V trimming: 6 bases; J trimming: 6 bases; junction bases outside the gene matches: 5. The CDR3 DNA follows: TGTGCCAGCAGCTCGACAGGGGGCGGTCAGCCCCAGCATTTT. It specifies CASSSTGGGQPQHF.

The chain couples TRBV7-3 to TRBJ1-4; D may be TRBD1 (5 bases). The V and J ends lost 5 bases and 10 bases respectively, with 14 bases between them. The germline CDR1 and CDR2 sequences are SGHTA and FQGTGA. This CDR3 contains 13 residues. For the CDR3, the DNA is TGTGCCAGCAGCCTCGACCTGGGGGGAAAACTGTTTTTT. Protein sequence: CASSLDLGGKLFF.

This sequence joins TRBV5-1 and TRBJ1-5, with 8 bases matching TRBD1. CDR1 is SGHRS and CDR2 is YFSETQ in the germline V gene. V lost 4 bases to trimming and J lost 6 bases; unmatched junction nucleotides: 6. The CDR3 sequence is 14 residues long. The DNA for the CDR3 is TGCGCCAGCAGCCCAGGACAGGGAAGTCAGCCCCAGCATTTT. This sequence encodes CASSPGQGSQPQHF.

In DNA, the CDR3 is TGCGCCAGCAGTCAACAGGGGACCGGCTATGGCTACACCTTC. Translating it yields CASSQQGTGYGYTF. The chain joins TRBV4-1 to TRBJ1-2, with 7 bases identical to TRBD1. The CDR3 has 14 amino acids. V was clipped by 6 bases and J by 4 bases; unmatched bases: 8. The V gene's germline CDR1 is MGHRA and CDR2 YSYEKL.

The V and J genes are TRBV28 and TRBJ1-1; D is uncertain. In germline, CDR1 is MDHEN, CDR2 SYDVKM. This CDR3 region has 15 residues. Trimming shortened V by 5 bases and J by 5 bases, and 18 bases separated the two germline ends. The CDR3 spells CASSDPGRGGTEAFF. CDR3 nucleotide sequence: TGTGCCAGCAGTGACCCTGGACGGGGAGGAACTGAAGCTTTCTTT.

The chain employs TRBV9 and TRBJ2-1, with TRBD2 as a possible D gene (5 bases). Trimming left V 3 bases short and J 2 bases short, with 15 bases between. CDR3 size: 16 residues. Germline V gene sequence: CDR1 SGDLS, CDR2 YYNGEE. CDR3 DNA: TGTGCCAGCAGCGGACAACTAGATTCGGCCTACAATGAGCAGTTCTTC. This encodes CASSGQLDSAYNEQFF.

The DNA for the CDR3 is TGCGCCAGCAGTTCGGGACAGGGTTACAATGAGCAGTTCTTC. Translation: CASSSGQGYNEQFF. The genes are TRBV5-1 and TRBJ2-1; 9 bases are a match to TRBD1. Germline V gene sequence: CDR1 SGHRS, CDR2 YFSETQ. CDR3 length: 14 amino acids. V was pared by 5 bases and J by 4 bases, with 4 bases of the junction left unmatched.

This clone was seen a handful of times. V is TRBV28 and J is TRBJ2-5; TRBD2 matches at 8 bases. The length of the CDR3 is 15 residues. The germline gives CDR1 MDHEN, CDR2 SYDVKM. The V and J ends lost 3 bases and 5 bases, in that order; junction bases with no gene match: 8. Written as DNA, the CDR3 is TGTGCCAGCAGTTTTGTGGGACTAGGGGTGGAGACCCAGTACTTC. Translation gives CASSFVGLGVETQYF.